The 2 T cell receptor beta chains in this list originate from one sample, sequenced in a study of T-cell reconstitution after alpha-beta-depleted transplantation in children. During its preparation, the TCRbeta library received unique molecular identifiers. TCRdb used MiXCR to reprocess the PCR reads, holding one entry per CDR3 protein. Found here are about 250,000 distinct CDR3 sequences, 24% of them singletons; the top ten hold 4.8%. Sequencing was performed on PBMCs, mostly from graft donor cells, taken 360 days after TCRalphabeta/CD19-depleted stem cell transplant. These receptors were obtained from a female patient under 10 years old who had a stem cell transplant for congenital amegakaryocytic thrombocytopenia, so the T cells may come from the graft donor.

In its sample, this clonotype was seen many times. The chain has TRBV28 and TRBJ2-1, with D possibly matching TRBD2 (5 bases). There are 13 residues in the CDR3. V was cut by 2 bases and J by 15 bases, with 17 bases left in between. CDR1 and CDR2 from the germline V gene are MDHEN and SYDVKM. CDR3 amino acids: CASSLPLLAHPFF. The CDR3 DNA follows: TGTGCCAGCAGTTTACCCCTTCTAGCCCACCCGTTCTTC.

This chain uses TRBV6-1 with TRBJ2-3; 8 bases are shared with TRBD2. CDR1 MNHNS and CDR2 SASEGT come from the germline V gene. The CDR3 length is 15 residues. The trim removed 6 bases at V and 4 bases at J, leaving 9 bases unmatched. In DNA form, the CDR3 reads TGTGCCAGCAGGCGACTAGCGAGTTTTCCAGATACGCAGTATTTT. The encoded protein is CASRRLASFPDTQYF.